The rows below give T cell receptor beta chains drawn from one sample of a study of blood T cell repertoires in COVID-19. Generated by immunoSEQ multiplex PCR, the TCRdb table keeps only in-frame clones and is missing some. The data hold about 200,000 clones, with approximately 91% observed a single time. Sequencing was performed on peripheral blood. All receptors come from a man aged 55-75 years who had recovered from COVID-19. CDR3s include the opening cysteine and the closing phenylalanine or tryptophan. D genes are given only for firm matches. The size field is filled for only some rows; it gives once, few, many or a size class.

cdr3_length d_call clone_size j_call v_call cdr3_aa cdr3_nt
15 NA NA TRBJ1-3 TRBV7-9 CASSTLDGSGNTIYF TGTGCCAGTTCTACCCTAGACGGCTCTGGAAACACCATATATTTT
16 NA NA TRBJ1-5 TRBV18 CASSIRDTRSNQPQHF TGTGCCAGCTCAATCCGGGACACCCGTAGCAATCAGCCCCAGCATTTT
15 TRBD1 NA TRBJ1-6 TRBV6-1 CASSERGQANSPLHF TGTGCCAGCAGTGAGAGGGGACAGGCCAATTCACCCCTCCACTTT
15 TRBD1 NA TRBJ1-6 TRBV27 CASSSTTGLRSPLHF TGTGCCAGCAGTTCCACGACAGGGCTTAGGTCACCCCTCCACTTT
14 NA NA TRBJ2-7 TRBV27 CASRDGGQNYEQYF TGTGCCAGCAGAGACGGCGGACAGAACTACGAGCAGTACTTC
15 NA NA TRBJ2-7 TRBV4-2 CASSPLGPGVYEQYF TGTGCCAGCAGCCCCTTGGGCCCGGGGGTATACGAGCAGTACTTC
15 TRBD2 NA TRBJ2-7 TRBV27 CASSLLSAGEREQYF TGTGCCAGCAGTTTATTATCAGCGGGAGAAAGAGAGCAGTACTTC
16 NA few TRBJ1-2 TRBV28 CASSSNGTPKDYGYTF TGTGCCAGCAGTAGTAACGGGACACCCAAGGACTATGGCTACACCTTC
14 TRBD2 NA TRBJ2-5 TRBV5-1 CASSATSGSETQYF TGCGCCAGCAGCGCGACTAGCGGGAGCGAGACCCAGTACTTC
16 NA NA TRBJ1-5 TRBV28 CASSSITGYSNQPQHF TGTGCCAGCAGTTCTATCACGGGTTATAGCAATCAGCCCCAGCATTTT
14 TRBD2 once TRBJ2-1 TRBV3-1/TRBV3-2 CASSRLAGGPNQFF TGTGCCAGCAGCCGACTAGCGGGAGGGCCAAACCAGTTCTTC
15 NA NA TRBJ2-6 TRBV3-1/TRBV3-2 CASSQAVAGANVLTF TGTGCCAGCAGCCAAGCTGTAGCTGGGGCCAACGTCCTGACTTTC
15 TRBD2 NA TRBJ2-2 TRBV29-1 CSAGLAGGNTGELFF TGCAGCGCGGGACTAGCGGGGGGAAACACCGGGGAGCTGTTTTTT
14 NA NA TRBJ1-3 TRBV6-5 CASSLWGEANTIYF TGTGCCAGCAGTCTCTGGGGGGAAGCTAACACCATATATTTT